A selection of T cell receptor beta chains follows, all from one sample in a study of OX40 agonist ivuxolimab in advanced cancers. TCRdb keeps only in-frame clones here, not all; method: immunoSEQ multiplex PCR. The top ten hold 0.2% to 0.25% of the sample, which has tens of thousands of clones, approximately 85% seen once. This specimen was CD4+ or CD8+ T cells sorted from blood, taken in a trial of the OX40 agonist ivuxolimab. These receptor sequences come from an adult with an advanced solid tumor such as melanoma, head and neck, liver or kidney cancer. CDR3s include the opening cysteine and the closing phenylalanine or tryptophan. A D gene is named only where the DNA matches it firmly. A clone size is listed for some rows: how often the clone was seen (once, few, many), or a class if it is expanded.

DNA	CDR3	length	V	J	size	D
TGTGCCAGCAGTTTTGGGGTAGGGTTGTCCCCAAATGAGCAGTTCTTC	CASSFGVGLSPNEQFF	16	TRBV27	TRBJ2-1	once	-
TGTGCCAGCAGTAGCGGCGGGGGGCTCAACAATGAGCAGTTCTTC	CASSSGGGLNNEQFF	15	TRBV28	TRBJ2-1	-	TRBD2
TGTGCCAGCAGCCTAGCGGCCGGTGGGAGGGCCTACGAGCAGTACTTC	CASSLAAGGRAYEQYF	16	TRBV5-4	TRBJ2-7	-	TRBD2
TGTGCCAGCAGCTTCGTGGCAGGATCCTACGAGCAGTACTTC	CASSFVAGSYEQYF	14	TRBV5-5	TRBJ2-7	few	-
TGTGCCAGCAGCCAAGATCGATCGCGGGGCCATGGAACTGAAGCTTTCTTT	CASSQDRSRGHGTEAFF	17	TRBV4-2	TRBJ1-1	-	-
TGTGCCAGCAGCTTAGGGGTGATGACTGAAGCTTTCTTT	CASSLGVMTEAFF	13	TRBV11-3	TRBJ1-1	-	-
TGTGCCAGCAGCTCAGGGACAGGGCGCGCCGGGGAGCTGTTTTTT	CASSSGTGRAGELFF	15	TRBV11-3	TRBJ2-2	-	TRBD1
TGTGCCAGCTCCTCCTATGGGACAGGGGGCACAGATACGCAGTATTTT	CASSSYGTGGTDTQYF	16	TRBV18	TRBJ2-3	-	TRBD1
TGTGCCAGCAGTCTGGGACAGATTAATCAGCCCCAGCATTTT	CASSLGQINQPQHF	14	TRBV6-6	TRBJ1-5	-	TRBD1
TGCAGCGTTGGGGACAGGGGGGGTGCAGATACGCAGTATTTT	CSVGDRGGADTQYF	14	TRBV29-1	TRBJ2-3	-	TRBD1
TGTGCCAGCTCACCACCCGTCGCCAATCCCACCGGGGAGCTGTTTTTT	CASSPPVANPTGELFF	16	TRBV18	TRBJ2-2	-	-
TGCGCCAGCAGCTTTGAGAGGGCTAACTATGGCTACACCTTC	CASSFERANYGYTF	14	TRBV5-1	TRBJ1-2	-	-
TGCGCCAGCAGCTTGGCCGCCCTGGGTCCAGATACGCAGTATTTT	CASSLAALGPDTQYF	15	TRBV5-1	TRBJ2-3	-	-
TGCAGCACAGAAACAGGGGGCTCCAGCGATACGCAGTATTTT	CSTETGGSSDTQYF	14	TRBV29-1	TRBJ2-3	-	TRBD1
TGTGCCAGCAGCTGGGGACAGAGGGAAGAAAAACTGTTTTTT	CASSWGQREEKLFF	14	TRBV7-9	TRBJ1-4	-	TRBD1
TGTGCCTGGGGTGGACCAGAGACCCAGTACTTC	CAWGGPETQYF	11	TRBV30	TRBJ2-5	once	-
TGCGCCAGCAGCTTTATGCTAGCGGGACAAGAGACCCAGTACTTC	CASSFMLAGQETQYF	15	TRBV5-1	TRBJ2-5	-	TRBD2
TGTGCCAGCTCAACCGGGGCCCCCAGCTCCTACAATGAGCAGTTCTTC	CASSTGAPSSYNEQFF	16	TRBV18	TRBJ2-1	-	-
TGTGCCAGCAGCCGCGGGGACTACTTCACCGGGGAGCTGTTTTTT	CASSRGDYFTGELFF	15	TRBV14	TRBJ2-2	-	TRBD2
TGTGCCAGCAGCGCCAGGGTGGGTAATTCACCCCTCCACTTT	CASSARVGNSPLHF	14	TRBV7-9	TRBJ1-6	-	-
TGCGCCAGCAGCTTTACTAGCGGGAGGGGAGAGACCCAGTACTTC	CASSFTSGRGETQYF	15	TRBV5-1	TRBJ2-5	-	TRBD2
TGCGCCAGCAGCACAGCCGGGACAGGGCCTGAAAAACTGTTTTTT	CASSTAGTGPEKLFF	15	TRBV5-1	TRBJ1-4	-	TRBD1
TGTGCCAGTAGTATAAGTAGGAACATGCGATTTAAACGCACTGAAGCTTTCTTT	CASSISRNMRFKRTEAFF	18	TRBV19	TRBJ1-1	-	-
TGCGCCAGCAGCCTACAGGGGGGGAACACTGAAGCTTTCTTT	CASSLQGGNTEAFF	14	TRBV5-1	TRBJ1-1	-	TRBD1
TGTGCCAGCACGCCCGGAGGGGCCCGGGAGCAGTACTTC	CASTPGGAREQYF	13	TRBV7-2	TRBJ2-7	-	-
TGTGCCAGCAGTTTAGGCGGACAGGGGGGTTCACCCCTCCACTTT	CASSLGGQGGSPLHF	15	TRBV28	TRBJ1-6	-	TRBD1
TGTGCCAGCGGGTCGTCGGGGTCCAATGAGCAGTTCTTC	CASGSSGSNEQFF	13	TRBV11-3	TRBJ2-1	once	-
TGTGCCAGCTCACCACTTATAGAGACCCAGTACTTC	CASSPLIETQYF	12	TRBV18	TRBJ2-5	-	-
TGTGCCAGCAGAGGCCGGGGGGCAGCTAATGAAAAACTGTTTTTT	CASRGRGAANEKLFF	15	TRBV19	TRBJ1-4	-	-
TGTGCCAGCAGTACTCCCGGGACAGGGGGCAATCAGCCCCAGCATTTT	CASSTPGTGGNQPQHF	16	TRBV28	TRBJ1-5	-	TRBD1
TGTGCTAGTGGTTTGGACCGTGAGTATACGCAGTATTTT	CASGLDREYTQYF	13	TRBV12-5	TRBJ2-3	-	-
TGTGCCAGTAGACCGCAGGGAGGAAGCACTGAAGCTTTCTTT	CASRPQGGSTEAFF	14	TRBV7-2	TRBJ1-1	-	-
TGTGCCAGCACCCTCAGGGGGCTTAGCAATCAGCCCCAGCATTTT	CASTLRGLSNQPQHF	15	TRBV5-8	TRBJ1-5	-	TRBD1
TGTGCCAGCAGCCCCCAAGGCCTAGCGGGAGTCGGTGAGCAGTTCTTC	CASSPQGLAGVGEQFF	16	TRBV7-2	TRBJ2-1	-	TRBD2
TGTGCCAGTAGACCCGGGACAGGGGGCTTAAGGGGCGTTTTAGTCAATGAGCAGTTCTTC	CASRPGTGGLRGVLVNEQFF	20	TRBV19	TRBJ2-1	once	TRBD1
TGTGCCAGCAGCGCACAGACAGAGTATCAGCCCCAGCATTTT	CASSAQTEYQPQHF	14	TRBV7-2	TRBJ1-5	-	-
TGTGCCAGTTCCCCCGGACAGGCATCCTACGAGCAGTACTTC	CASSPGQASYEQYF	14	TRBV19	TRBJ2-7	-	TRBD1
TGTGCCAGCAGTGTACAGGTCGCGGGCACCGGGGAGCTGTTTTTT	CASSVQVAGTGELFF	15	TRBV6-4	TRBJ2-2	-	-
TGTGCCAGCAGCTTAAATCTAGCAAAGAACACCGGGGAGCTGTTTTTT	CASSLNLAKNTGELFF	16	TRBV7-3	TRBJ2-2	-	-
TGCGCCAGCAGCCCCCAGGGACCCTGGGGCTATGGCTACACCTTC	CASSPQGPWGYGYTF	15	TRBV5-1	TRBJ1-2	-	-
TGTGCCAGCAGCGTACGATGGGCGGGGGGGCAAGAGACCCAGTACTTC	CASSVRWAGGQETQYF	16	TRBV9	TRBJ2-5	-	TRBD2
TGCGCCAGCAGCTTGGGACTAGCGGTCTACAATGAGCAGTTCTTC	CASSLGLAVYNEQFF	15	TRBV5-1	TRBJ2-1	-	TRBD2
TGTGCCAGCAGCCAAGATCAGGCAGGGCTTCAGCCCCAGCATTTT	CASSQDQAGLQPQHF	15	TRBV4-2	TRBJ1-5	-	-
TGTGCCACCAGCAGAGGGGGGTGGAATGAAAAACTGTTTTTT	CATSRGGWNEKLFF	14	TRBV15	TRBJ1-4	-	-
TGCGCCAGCAGCTTGAACAGGCCTTATGGCTACACCTTC	CASSLNRPYGYTF	13	TRBV5-1	TRBJ1-2	-	-
TGCAGCGTTGCCCTGGGGACCCCAAAAACAGATACGCAGTATTTT	CSVALGTPKTDTQYF	15	TRBV29-1	TRBJ2-3	-	-
TGTGCCAGCAGCGAGGGAACCTATGGCTACACCTTC	CASSEGTYGYTF	12	TRBV7-2	TRBJ1-2	-	-
TGTGCCAGCAGTTTTCCCCTCGGGCGGGACTCCTACGAGCAGTACTTC	CASSFPLGRDSYEQYF	16	TRBV28	TRBJ2-7	few	-
TGTGCCAGCAGCTTGGCCAGGCAGGGCCGGTATGGCTACACCTTC	CASSLARQGRYGYTF	15	TRBV5-4	TRBJ1-2	-	-
TGTGCCAGCTCACCAGTCGCGCGGGAGGGCTACGAGCAGTACTTC	CASSPVAREGYEQYF	15	TRBV18	TRBJ2-7	-	TRBD2